This T cell receptor (beta chain) emerged from a study of early T cells in non-severe SARS-CoV-2 infection. Whole-study findings and limits: Lookups in VDJdb leaned toward anti-spike CD8 responses and missed private and CD4 specificities.

TCRdb ran MiXCR on the 5' RACE reads and lists one entry per CDR3 protein. Here the sample spans 100,000 to 140,000 distinct CDR3 sequences, around 10% being singletons. Germline-derived CDR1 and CDR2 are SGDLS and YYNGEE. The CDR3 is 13 residues long. Trimming cost V 4 bases and J 5 bases, with 12 bases left between them. Points on this clonotype: Its antigen is unknown.

The sample consisted of whole blood. The V call is TRBV9, the J call TRBJ1-1; D remains ambiguous. The clonotype originates from an adult who was a healthcare worker with PCR-confirmed SARS-CoV-2 infection or an uninfected control (not recorded which). CDR3 sequence: CASSPRPLTEAFF. DNA for the CDR3: TGTGCCAGCAGCCCGCGACCGTTAACTGAAGCTTTCTTT.